This T cell receptor beta chain was identified during a study of blood T cells in healthy people across ages. The CDR3 runs to 16 residues. Looked up from germline, CDR1 is SGHDT and CDR2 is YYEEEE. The junction had 5 bases not matched to a gene; V was cut back by 3 bases and J by 2 bases. Then a second PCR, running about 6 to 12 cycles, was carried out with a sample-barcoded 5' primer and a J-beta primer mix. MiXCR, applied by TCRdb to the 5' RACE reads, yields one record per CDR3 protein. Of roughly 800,000 distinct CDR3 sequences in the sample, 25% are singletons; the top ten hold approximately 4%. This clonotype was seen a handful of times. These same records also appear under a second study, on T cells of mothers and their children. Turning to that study: Healthy Caucasian mothers, three in number, and their six children were the donors. Barcodes and 2-4 random nucleotides were added by M1S in the second PCR.

The gene calls are TRBV5-6 and TRBJ1-4, with 9 bases matching TRBD1. Sequenced material: blood. The TCR sequence derives from a boy under 18 in good health. CDR3 nucleotide sequence: TGTGCCAGCAGCTACGGGACAGGGCTGACTAATGAAAAACTGTTTTTT. Residues: CASSYGTGLTNEKLFF.